Described below is a single T cell receptor beta chain sequence and its context. Its antigen is not known. The V end was cut by 5 bases, the J end by 0 bases, with 14 bases between. This CDR3 has 16 residues. Germline V gives CDR1 ENHRY, CDR2 SYGVKD. The sample belongs to a study of cytomegalovirus exposure and HLA in healthy donors. Whole-study context: Of around 400 genotyped donors, more than 65% grouped in the Caucasian-associated ancestry cluster. General study points: About 87% or about 30% of the time was how often most TCR beta V segments were productive, according to an earlier analysis.

Use of 60 Vbeta and 13 Jbeta primers characterized the PCR. Sequencing was performed with immunoSEQ multiplex PCR; in TCRdb, only in-frame clones are kept and a portion is missing. The repertoire consists of about 140,000 clones, with roughly 80% occurring once and the leading ten covering roughly 2.9%. This clonotype originated in a female donor in good health and CMV-seronegative. The sample was PBMCs. This chain links TRBV10-3 with TRBJ1-3; the D gene is possibly TRBD1 (6 bases). This chain's CDR3 is CAISRTTGHSGNTIYF. CDR3 coding DNA: TGTGCCATCAGTCGTACGACAGGCCACTCTGGAAACACCATATATTTT.